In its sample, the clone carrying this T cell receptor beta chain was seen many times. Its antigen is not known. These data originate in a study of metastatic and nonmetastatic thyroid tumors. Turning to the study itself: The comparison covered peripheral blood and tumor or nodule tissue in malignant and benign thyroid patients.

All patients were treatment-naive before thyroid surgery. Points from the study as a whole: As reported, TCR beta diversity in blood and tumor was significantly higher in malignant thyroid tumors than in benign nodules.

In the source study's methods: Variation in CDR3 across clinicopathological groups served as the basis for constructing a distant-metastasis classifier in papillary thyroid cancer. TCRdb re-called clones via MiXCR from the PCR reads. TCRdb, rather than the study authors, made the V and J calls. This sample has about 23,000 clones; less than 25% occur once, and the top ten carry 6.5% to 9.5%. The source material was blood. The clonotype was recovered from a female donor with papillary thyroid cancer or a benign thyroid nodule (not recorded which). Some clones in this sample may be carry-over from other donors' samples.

As DNA, the CDR3 is TGTGCCAGTAGTAATCAGGATCAGCCCCAGCATTTT. Protein sequence: CASSNQDQPQHF. This rearrangement joins TRBV19 to TRBJ1-5; D gene uncertain. Germline loops: CDR1 LNHDA, CDR2 SQIVND (reference sequence). The CDR3 totals 12 residues. Trimming stripped 4 bases from V and 5 bases from J, with 6 bases between.